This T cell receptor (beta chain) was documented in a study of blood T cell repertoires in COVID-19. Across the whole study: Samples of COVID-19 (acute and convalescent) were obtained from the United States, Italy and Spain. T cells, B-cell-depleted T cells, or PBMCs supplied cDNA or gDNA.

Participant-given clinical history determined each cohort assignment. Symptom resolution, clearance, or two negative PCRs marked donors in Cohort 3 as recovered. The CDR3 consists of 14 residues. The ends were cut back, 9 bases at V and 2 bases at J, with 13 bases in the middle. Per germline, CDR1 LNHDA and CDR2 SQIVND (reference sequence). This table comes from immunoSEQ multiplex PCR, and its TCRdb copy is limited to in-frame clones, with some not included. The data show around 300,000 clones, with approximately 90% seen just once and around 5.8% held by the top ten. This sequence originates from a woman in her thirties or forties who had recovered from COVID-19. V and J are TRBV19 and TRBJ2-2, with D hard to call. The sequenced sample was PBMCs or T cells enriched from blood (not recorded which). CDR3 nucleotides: TGTGCCAGACGACACGAACTTAACACCGGGGAGCTGTTTTTT. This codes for CARRHELNTGELFF.